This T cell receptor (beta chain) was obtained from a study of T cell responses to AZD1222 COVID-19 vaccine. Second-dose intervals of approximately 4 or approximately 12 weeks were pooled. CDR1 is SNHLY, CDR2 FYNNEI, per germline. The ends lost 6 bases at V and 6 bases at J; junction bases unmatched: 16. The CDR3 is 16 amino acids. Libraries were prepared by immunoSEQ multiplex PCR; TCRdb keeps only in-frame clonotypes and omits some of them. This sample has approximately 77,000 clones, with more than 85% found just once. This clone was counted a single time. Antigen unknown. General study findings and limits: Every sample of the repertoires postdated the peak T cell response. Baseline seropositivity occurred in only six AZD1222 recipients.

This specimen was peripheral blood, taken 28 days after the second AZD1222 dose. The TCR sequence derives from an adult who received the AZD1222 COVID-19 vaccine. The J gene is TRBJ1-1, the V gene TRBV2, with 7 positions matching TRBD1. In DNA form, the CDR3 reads TGTGCCAGCAGGCCCAGGGACAGAGGGATGAGCGCTGAAGCTTTCTTT. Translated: CASRPRDRGMSAEAFF.